The clone carrying this T cell receptor beta chain was recorded only once. Data came from immunoSEQ multiplex PCR; TCRdb stores just in-frame clones and leaves some out. The table includes some 110,000 clones, 81% detected once. This CDR3 region has 15 residues. The V and J ends lost 4 bases and 4 bases, in that order; junction bases with no gene match: 4. The germline CDR1 and CDR2 sequences are SGDLS and YYNGEE. The data originate from a study of blood T cell repertoires in COVID-19. The specimen sequenced was peripheral blood. This TCR was recovered from a man older than 75 with acute or convalescent COVID-19. The gene calls are TRBV9 and TRBJ1-4; 10 nucleotides agree with TRBD1. The CDR3 sequence is CASSPRDRGNEKLFF. The CDR3 DNA is TGTGCCAGCAGCCCCAGGGACAGGGGTAATGAAAAACTGTTTTTT.